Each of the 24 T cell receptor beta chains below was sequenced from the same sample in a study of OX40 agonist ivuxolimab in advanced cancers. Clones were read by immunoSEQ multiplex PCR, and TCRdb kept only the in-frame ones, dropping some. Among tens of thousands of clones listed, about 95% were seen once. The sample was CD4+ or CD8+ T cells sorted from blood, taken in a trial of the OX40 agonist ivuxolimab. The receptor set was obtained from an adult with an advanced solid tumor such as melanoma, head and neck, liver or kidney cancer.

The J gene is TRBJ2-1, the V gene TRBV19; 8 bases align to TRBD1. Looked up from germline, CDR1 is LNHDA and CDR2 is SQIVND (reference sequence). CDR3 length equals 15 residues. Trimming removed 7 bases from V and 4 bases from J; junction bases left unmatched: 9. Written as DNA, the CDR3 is TGTGCCAGTACCCCCGGACAGGGTACTTACAATGAGCAGTTCTTC. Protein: CASTPGQGTYNEQFF.

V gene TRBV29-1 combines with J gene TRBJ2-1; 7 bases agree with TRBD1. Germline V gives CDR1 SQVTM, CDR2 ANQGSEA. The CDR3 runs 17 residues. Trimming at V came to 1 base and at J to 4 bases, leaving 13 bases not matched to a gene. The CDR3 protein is CSVEGAWAGGNYNEQFF. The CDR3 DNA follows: TGCAGCGTTGAAGGGGCGTGGGCAGGGGGAAATTACAATGAGCAGTTCTTC.

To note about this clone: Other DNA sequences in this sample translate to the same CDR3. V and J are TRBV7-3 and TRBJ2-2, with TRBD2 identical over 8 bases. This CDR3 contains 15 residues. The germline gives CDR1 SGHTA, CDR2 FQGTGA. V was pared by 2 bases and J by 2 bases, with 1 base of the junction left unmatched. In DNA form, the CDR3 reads TGTGCCAGCAGCTTAGCGGGGGGAAACACCGGGGAGCTGTTTTTT. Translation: CASSLAGGNTGELFF.

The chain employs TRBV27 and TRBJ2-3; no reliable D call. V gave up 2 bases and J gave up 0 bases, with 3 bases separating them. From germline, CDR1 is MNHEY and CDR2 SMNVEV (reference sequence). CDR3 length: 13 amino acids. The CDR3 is CASSLGSTDTQYF. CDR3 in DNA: TGTGCCAGCAGTTTAGGGAGCACAGATACGCAGTATTTT.

DNA for the CDR3: TGTGCCAGCAGCCCCCTGACAGGGGGTGTCTATGGCTACACCTTC. Protein: CASSPLTGGVYGYTF. This rearrangement joins TRBV7-9 to TRBJ1-2; 9 bases align to TRBD1. Germline V gene sequence: CDR1 SEHNR, CDR2 FQNEAQ (reference sequence). The junction had 8 bases not matched to a gene; V was cut back by 5 bases and J by 4 bases. This CDR3 comprises 15 residues.

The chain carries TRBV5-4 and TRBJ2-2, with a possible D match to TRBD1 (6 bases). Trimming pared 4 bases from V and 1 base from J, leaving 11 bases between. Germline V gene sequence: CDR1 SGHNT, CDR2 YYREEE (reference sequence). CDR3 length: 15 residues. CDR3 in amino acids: CASSTGTKNTGELFF. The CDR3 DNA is TGTGCCAGCAGCACCGGGACAAAGAACACCGGGGAGCTGTTTTTT. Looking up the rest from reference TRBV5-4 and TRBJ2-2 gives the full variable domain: ETGVTQSPTHLIKTRGQQVTLRCSSQSGHNTVSWYQQALGQGPQFIFQYYREEENGRGNFPPRFSGLQFPNYSSELNVNALELDDSALYLCASSTGTKNTGELFFGEGSRLTVL.

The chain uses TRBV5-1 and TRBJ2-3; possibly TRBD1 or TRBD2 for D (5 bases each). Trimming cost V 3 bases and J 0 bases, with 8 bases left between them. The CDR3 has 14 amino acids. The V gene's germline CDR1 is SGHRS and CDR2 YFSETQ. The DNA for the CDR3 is TGCGCCAGCAGCTACGGGGCTAGCACAGATACGCAGTATTTT. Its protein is CASSYGASTDTQYF. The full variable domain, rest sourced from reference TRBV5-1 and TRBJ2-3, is KAGVTQTPRYLIKTRGQQVTLSCSPISGHRSVSWYQQTPGQGLQFLFEYFSETQRNKGNFPGRFSGRQFSNSRSEMNVSTLELGDSALYLCASSYGASTDTQYFGPGTRLTVL.

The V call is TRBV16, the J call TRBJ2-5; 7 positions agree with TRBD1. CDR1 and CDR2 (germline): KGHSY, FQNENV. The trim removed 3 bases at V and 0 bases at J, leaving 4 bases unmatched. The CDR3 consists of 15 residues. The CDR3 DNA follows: TGTGCCAGCAGCCATGGGGACAGTTACCAAGAGACCCAGTACTTC. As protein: CASSHGDSYQETQYF.

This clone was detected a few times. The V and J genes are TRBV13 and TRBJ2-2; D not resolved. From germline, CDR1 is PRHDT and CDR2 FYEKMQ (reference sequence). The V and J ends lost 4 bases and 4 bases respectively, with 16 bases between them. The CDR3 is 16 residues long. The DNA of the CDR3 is TGTGCCAGCAGCTCCACACTCCCGGACGGCACCGGGGAGCTGTTTTTT. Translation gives CASSSTLPDGTGELFF.

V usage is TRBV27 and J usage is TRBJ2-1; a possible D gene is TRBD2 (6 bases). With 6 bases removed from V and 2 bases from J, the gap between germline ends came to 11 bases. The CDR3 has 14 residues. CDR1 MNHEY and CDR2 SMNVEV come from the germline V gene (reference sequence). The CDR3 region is CASSSPSAYNEQFF. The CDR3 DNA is TGTGCCAGCAGCTCCCCTAGCGCCTACAATGAGCAGTTCTTC.

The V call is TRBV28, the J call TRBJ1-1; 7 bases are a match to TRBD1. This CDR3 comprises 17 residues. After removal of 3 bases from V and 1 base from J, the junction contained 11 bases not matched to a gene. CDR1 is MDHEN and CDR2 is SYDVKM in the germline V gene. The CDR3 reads CASSFGTVTHWNTEAFF. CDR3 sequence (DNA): TGTGCCAGCAGTTTTGGGACAGTCACCCATTGGAACACTGAAGCTTTCTTT.

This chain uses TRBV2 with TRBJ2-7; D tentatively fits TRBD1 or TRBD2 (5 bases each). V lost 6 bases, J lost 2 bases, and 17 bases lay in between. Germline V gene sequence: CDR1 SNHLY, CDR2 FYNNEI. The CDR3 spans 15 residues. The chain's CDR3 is CASRERDGATYEQYF. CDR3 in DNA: TGTGCCAGCAGGGAGAGGGACGGAGCAACCTACGAGCAGTACTTC.

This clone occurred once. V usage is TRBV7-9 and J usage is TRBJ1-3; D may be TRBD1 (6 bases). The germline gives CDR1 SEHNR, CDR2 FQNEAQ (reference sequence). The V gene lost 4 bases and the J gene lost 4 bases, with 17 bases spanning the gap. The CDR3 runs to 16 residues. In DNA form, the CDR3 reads TGTGCCAGCAGCTCCTCGGAGGGGGGTAGGGGAAACACCATATATTTT. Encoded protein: CASSSSEGGRGNTIYF.

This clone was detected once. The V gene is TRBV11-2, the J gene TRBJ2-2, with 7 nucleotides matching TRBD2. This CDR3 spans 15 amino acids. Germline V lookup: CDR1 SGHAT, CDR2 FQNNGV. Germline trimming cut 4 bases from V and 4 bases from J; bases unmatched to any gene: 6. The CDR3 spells CASSWGGPSTGELFF. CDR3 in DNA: TGTGCCAGCAGCTGGGGAGGGCCAAGCACCGGGGAGCTGTTTTTT.

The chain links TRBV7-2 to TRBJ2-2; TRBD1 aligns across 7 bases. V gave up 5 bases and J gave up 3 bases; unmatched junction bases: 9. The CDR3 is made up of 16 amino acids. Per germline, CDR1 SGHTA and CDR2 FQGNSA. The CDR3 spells CASSPERGQDTGELFF. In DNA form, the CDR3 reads TGTGCCAGCAGCCCAGAGAGGGGGCAAGACACCGGGGAGCTGTTTTTT.

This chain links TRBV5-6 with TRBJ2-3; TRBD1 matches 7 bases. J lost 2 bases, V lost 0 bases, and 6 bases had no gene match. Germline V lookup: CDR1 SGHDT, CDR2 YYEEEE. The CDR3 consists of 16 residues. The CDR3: CASSLGSDRTTDTQYF. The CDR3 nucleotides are TGTGCCAGCAGCTTGGGGTCGGACAGGACCACAGATACGCAGTATTTT.

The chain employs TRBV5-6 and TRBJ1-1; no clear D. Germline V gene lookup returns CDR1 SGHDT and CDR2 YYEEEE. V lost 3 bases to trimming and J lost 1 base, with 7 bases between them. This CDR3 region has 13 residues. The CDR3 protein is CASSSVGNTEAFF. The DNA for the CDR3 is TGTGCCAGCAGCTCAGTAGGGAACACTGAAGCTTTCTTT.

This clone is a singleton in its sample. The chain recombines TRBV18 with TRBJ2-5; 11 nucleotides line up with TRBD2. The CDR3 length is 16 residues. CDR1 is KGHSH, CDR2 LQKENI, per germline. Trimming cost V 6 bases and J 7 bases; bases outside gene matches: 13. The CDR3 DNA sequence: TGTGCCAGCTCGCCTACTAGCGGGGGCCGGTCTGGGACCCAGTACTTC. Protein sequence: CASSPTSGGRSGTQYF.

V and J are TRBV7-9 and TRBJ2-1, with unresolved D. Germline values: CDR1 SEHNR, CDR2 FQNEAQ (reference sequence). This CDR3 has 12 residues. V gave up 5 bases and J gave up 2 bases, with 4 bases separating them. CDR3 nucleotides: TGTGCCAGCAGCCGGACCTACAATGAGCAGTTCTTC. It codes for CASSRTYNEQFF.

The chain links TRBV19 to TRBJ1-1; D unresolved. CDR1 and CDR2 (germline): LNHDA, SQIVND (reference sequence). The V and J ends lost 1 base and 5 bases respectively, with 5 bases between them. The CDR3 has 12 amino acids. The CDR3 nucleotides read TGTGCCAGTAGTATAGGGGTAACTGAAGCTTTCTTT. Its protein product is CASSIGVTEAFF.

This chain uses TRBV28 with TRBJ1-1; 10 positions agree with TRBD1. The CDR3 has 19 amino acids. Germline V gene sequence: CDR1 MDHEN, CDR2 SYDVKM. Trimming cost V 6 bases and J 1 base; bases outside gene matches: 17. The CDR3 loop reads CASSPTIDRGRGTNTEAFF. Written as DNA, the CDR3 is TGTGCCAGCAGCCCGACGATTGACAGGGGGCGCGGCACGAACACTGAAGCTTTCTTT. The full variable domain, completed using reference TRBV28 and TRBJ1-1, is DVKVTQSSRYLVKRTGEKVFLECVQDMDHENMFWYRQDPGLGLRLIYFSYDVKMKEKGDIPEGYSVSREKKERFSLILESASTNQTSMYLCASSPTIDRGRGTNTEAFFGQGTRLTVV.

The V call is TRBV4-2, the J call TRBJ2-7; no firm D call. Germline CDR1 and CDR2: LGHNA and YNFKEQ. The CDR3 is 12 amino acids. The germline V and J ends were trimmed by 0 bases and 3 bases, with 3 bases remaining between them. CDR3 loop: CASSQDGYEQYF. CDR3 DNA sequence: TGTGCCAGCAGCCAAGACGGCTACGAGCAGTACTTC.

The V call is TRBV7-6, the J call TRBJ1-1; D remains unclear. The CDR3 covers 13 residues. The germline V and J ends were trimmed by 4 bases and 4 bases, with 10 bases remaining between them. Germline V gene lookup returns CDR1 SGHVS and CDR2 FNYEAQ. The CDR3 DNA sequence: TGTGCCAGCAGCTCCAGTGAGGGCACTGAAGCTTTCTTT. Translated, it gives CASSSSEGTEAFF.

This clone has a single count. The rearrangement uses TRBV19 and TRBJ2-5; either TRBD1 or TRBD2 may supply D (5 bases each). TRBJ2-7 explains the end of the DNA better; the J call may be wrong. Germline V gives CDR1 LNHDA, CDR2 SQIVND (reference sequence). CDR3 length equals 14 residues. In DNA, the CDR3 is TGTGCCAGTAGCCGAGAGGGCGGACACTACGAGCAGTACTTC. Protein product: CASSREGGHYEQYF.